The clone carrying this T cell receptor beta chain was found a few times. MiXCR, run by TCRdb on the 5' RACE reads, gives a single entry per CDR3 protein. The sample lists roughly 310,000 distinct CDR3 sequences, approximately 15% occurring once. These data originate in a study of T-cell memory formation after mild COVID-19. For the study at large: TCR clusters were mostly confined to one donor each.

The CDR3 loop spans 15 amino acids. Germline CDR1 DFQATT, CDR2 SNEGSKA (reference sequence). J gave up 3 bases and V 6 bases, and 11 bases lay outside the gene matches. The sequencing sample was made of PBMCs or a T cell subset sorted from them (not recorded which). The chain has TRBV20-1 and TRBJ2-1; 7 bases line up with TRBD1. The TCR was taken from a man aged 18 to 29 who had mild COVID-19 (a few samples of this study predate the infection). Cell type and time point are not known. CDR3 DNA sequence: TGCAGTGCAACTGACAGGGAAGAAGGCTACAATGAGCAGTTCTTC. Translating it yields CSATDREEGYNEQFF.